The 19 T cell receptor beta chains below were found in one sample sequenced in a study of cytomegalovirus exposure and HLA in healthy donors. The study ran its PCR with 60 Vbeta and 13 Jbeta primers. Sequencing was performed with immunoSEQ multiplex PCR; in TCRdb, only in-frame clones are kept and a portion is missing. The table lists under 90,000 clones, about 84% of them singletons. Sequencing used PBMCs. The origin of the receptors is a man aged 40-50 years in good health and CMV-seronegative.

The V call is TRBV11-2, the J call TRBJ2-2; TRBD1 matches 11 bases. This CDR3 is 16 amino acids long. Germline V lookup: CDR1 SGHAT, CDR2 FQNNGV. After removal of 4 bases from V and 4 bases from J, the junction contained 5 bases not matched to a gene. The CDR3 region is CASSWGQGDGTGELFF. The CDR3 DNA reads TGTGCCAGCAGCTGGGGACAGGGGGATGGCACCGGGGAGCTGTTTTTT.

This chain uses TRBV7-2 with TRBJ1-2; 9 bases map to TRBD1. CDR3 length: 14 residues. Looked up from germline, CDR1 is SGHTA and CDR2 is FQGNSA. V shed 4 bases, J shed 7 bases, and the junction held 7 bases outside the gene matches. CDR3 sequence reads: CASSSTGGLGGYTF. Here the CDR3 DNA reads TGTGCCAGCAGCTCCACAGGGGGCCTAGGTGGCTACACCTTC.

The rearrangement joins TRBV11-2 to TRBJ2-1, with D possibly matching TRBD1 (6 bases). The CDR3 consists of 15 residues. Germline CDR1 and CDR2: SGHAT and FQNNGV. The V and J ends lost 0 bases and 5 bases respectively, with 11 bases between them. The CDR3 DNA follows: TGTGCCAGCAGCTTAGAGTTACAGGGTGACAATGAGCAGTTCTTC. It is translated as CASSLELQGDNEQFF.

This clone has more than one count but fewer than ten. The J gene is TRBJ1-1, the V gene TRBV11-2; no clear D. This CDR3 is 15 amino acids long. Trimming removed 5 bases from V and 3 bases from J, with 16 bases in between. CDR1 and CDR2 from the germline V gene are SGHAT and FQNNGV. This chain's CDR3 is CASSPLTRRDTEAFF. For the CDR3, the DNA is TGTGCCAGCAGCCCCCTAACCAGGAGGGACACTGAAGCTTTCTTT.

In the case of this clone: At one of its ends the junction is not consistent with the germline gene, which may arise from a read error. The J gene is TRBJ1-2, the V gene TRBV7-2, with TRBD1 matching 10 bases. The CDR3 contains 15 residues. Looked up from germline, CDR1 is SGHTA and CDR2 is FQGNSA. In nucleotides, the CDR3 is TGTGTCAGCAGCCCTAGGACAGGGGGAGGCTATGGCTACACCTTC. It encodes CVSSPRTGGGYGYTF.

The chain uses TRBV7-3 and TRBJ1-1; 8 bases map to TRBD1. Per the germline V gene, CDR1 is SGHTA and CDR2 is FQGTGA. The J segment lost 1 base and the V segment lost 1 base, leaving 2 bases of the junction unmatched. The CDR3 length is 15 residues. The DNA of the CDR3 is TGTGCCAGCAGCTTAAGGGGGACAGGGAACACTGAAGCTTTCTTT. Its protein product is CASSLRGTGNTEAFF.

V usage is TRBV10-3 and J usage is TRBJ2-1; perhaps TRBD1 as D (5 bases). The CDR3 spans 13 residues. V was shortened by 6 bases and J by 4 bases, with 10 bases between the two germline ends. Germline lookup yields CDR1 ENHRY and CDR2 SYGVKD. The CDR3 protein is CAISFPGYNEQFF. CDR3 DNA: TGTGCCATCAGCTTCCCAGGGTACAATGAGCAGTTCTTC.

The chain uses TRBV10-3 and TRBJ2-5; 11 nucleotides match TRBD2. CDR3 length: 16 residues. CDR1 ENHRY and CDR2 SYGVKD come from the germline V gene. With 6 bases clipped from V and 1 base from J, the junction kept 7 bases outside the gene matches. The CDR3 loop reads CAIRALGTSGQETQYF. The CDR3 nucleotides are TGTGCCATCAGGGCTCTTGGGACTAGCGGCCAAGAGACCCAGTACTTC.

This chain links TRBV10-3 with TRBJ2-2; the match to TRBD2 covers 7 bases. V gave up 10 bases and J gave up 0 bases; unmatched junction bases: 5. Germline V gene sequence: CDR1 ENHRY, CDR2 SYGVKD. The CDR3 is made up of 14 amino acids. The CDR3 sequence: CANKAGSNTGELFF. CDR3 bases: TGTGCCAATAAAGCGGGGTCGAACACCGGGGAGCTGTTTTTT.

CDR3 sequence reads: CASSSLSRGQGHDEQFF. For the CDR3, the DNA is TGTGCCAGCAGTTCTTTATCCAGGGGACAGGGTCACGATGAGCAGTTCTTC. This chain joins TRBV27 and TRBJ2-1; 9 bases agree with TRBD1. CDR1 and CDR2 from the germline V gene are MNHEY and SMNVEV (reference sequence). The CDR3 is 17 residues long. Losses at the gene ends were 4 bases for V and 8 bases for J; bases not matched to a gene: 15.

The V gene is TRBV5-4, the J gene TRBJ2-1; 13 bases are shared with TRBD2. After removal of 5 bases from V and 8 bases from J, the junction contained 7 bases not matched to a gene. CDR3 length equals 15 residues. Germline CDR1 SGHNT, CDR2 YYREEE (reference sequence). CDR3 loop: CASRTLAGGIHEQFF. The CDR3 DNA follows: TGTGCCAGCAGAACACTAGCGGGGGGGATACATGAGCAGTTCTTC.

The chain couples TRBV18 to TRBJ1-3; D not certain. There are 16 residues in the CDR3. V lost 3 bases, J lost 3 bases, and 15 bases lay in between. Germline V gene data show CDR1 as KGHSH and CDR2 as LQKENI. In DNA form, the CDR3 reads TGTGCCAGCTCACCTTACATCGAACCACATGGAAACACCATATATTTT. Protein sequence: CASSPYIEPHGNTIYF.

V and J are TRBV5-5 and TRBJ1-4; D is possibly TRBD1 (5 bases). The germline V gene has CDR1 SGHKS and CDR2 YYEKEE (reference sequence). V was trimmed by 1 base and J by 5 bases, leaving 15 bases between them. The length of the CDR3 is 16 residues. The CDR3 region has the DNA TGTGCCAGCAGCTTGCAAAACCGACAGAAGAATGAAAAACTGTTTTTT. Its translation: CASSLQNRQKNEKLFF.

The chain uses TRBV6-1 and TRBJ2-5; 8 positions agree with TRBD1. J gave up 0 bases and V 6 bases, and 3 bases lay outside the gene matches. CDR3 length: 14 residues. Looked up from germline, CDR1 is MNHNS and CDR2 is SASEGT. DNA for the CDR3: TGTGCCAGCAGGACAGGGGAGTACCAAGAGACCCAGTACTTC. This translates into CASRTGEYQETQYF.

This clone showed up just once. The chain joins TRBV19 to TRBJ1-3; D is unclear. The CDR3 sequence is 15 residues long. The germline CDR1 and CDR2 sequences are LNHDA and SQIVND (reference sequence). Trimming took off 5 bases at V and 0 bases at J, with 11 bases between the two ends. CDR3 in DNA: TGTGCCAGTAGTTCTTCCTTTTTCTCTGGAAACACCATATATTTT. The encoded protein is CASSSSFFSGNTIYF.

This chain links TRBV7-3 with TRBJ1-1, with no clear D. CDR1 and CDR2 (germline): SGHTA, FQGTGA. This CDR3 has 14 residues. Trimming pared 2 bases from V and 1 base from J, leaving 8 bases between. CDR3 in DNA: TGTGCCAGCAGCTTATCCCGGGGGAACACTGAAGCTTTCTTT. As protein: CASSLSRGNTEAFF.

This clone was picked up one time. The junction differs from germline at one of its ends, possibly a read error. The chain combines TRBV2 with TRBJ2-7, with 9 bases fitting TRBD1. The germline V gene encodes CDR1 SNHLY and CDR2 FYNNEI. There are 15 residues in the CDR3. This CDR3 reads CASSDRTGVSHEQYF. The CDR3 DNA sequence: TGTGCCAGCAGTGATCGGACAGGGGTCTCCCACGAGCAGTACTTC.

CDR3 residues: CASSLGGAAEQFF. In DNA, the CDR3 is TGTGCCAGCAGCTTAGGCGGGGCAGCTGAGCAGTTCTTC. This sequence joins TRBV11-3 and TRBJ2-1; tentative D call: TRBD2 (6 bases). This CDR3 spans 13 amino acids. CDR1 and CDR2 from the germline V gene are SGHNT and YENEEA. V lost 1 base and J lost 9, with 10 bases in between.

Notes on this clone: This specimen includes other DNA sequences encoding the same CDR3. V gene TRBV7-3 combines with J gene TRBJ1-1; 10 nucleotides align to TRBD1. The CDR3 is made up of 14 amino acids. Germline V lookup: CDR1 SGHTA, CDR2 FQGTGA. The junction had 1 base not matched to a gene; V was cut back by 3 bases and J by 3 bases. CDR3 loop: CASSLTGGDTEAFF. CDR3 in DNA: TGTGCCAGCAGCTTGACAGGGGGCGACACTGAAGCTTTCTTT.